The rows below give T cell receptor beta chains drawn from one sample of a study of PD-L1 blockade in urothelial cancer. Profiling relied on immunoSEQ multiplex PCR, and the TCRdb table lists in-frame clones only, not all of them. The sample consists of 50,000 to 65,000 clones, around 81% of them appearing once. The material sequenced was PBMCs, taken around atezolizumab (anti-PD-L1) treatment. Every receptor here comes from a man aged 65 to 79 with urothelial cancer. Both conserved end residues are trimmed from each CDR3.

V gene: TRBV9; J gene: TRBJ1-1; CDR3 protein: ASSAQGMNTEAF
V gene: TRBV4-1; J gene: TRBJ2-2; CDR3 protein: ASSLTGVNTGELF
V gene: TRBV9; J gene: TRBJ2-3; CDR3 protein: ASSFTGQDPTDTQY
V gene: TRBV19; J gene: TRBJ1-2; CDR3 protein: ASRPGGGDGYT
V gene: TRBV5-5; J gene: TRBJ1-5; CDR3 protein: ASSLMQGNQPQH
V gene: TRBV5-1; J gene: TRBJ2-1; CDR3 protein: ASSLDSGSYNEQF
V gene: TRBV6-5; J gene: TRBJ1-1; CDR3 protein: ASHGGATEAF
V gene: TRBV6-5; J gene: TRBJ2-5; CDR3 protein: ASSRTTGLGKTQY
V gene: TRBV5-1; J gene: TRBJ2-7; CDR3 protein: ASSSLAGGAYEQY
V gene: TRBV4-2; J gene: TRBJ2-2; CDR3 protein: ASSFSGATGELF
V gene: TRBV10-1; J gene: TRBJ2-7; CDR3 protein: ASSDWRSSKQI
V gene: TRBV30; J gene: TRBJ1-3; CDR3 protein: AWSPGGNSGNTIY
V gene: TRBV11-2; J gene: TRBJ2-5; CDR3 protein: ASSLGRGGIQETQY
V gene: TRBV5-4; J gene: TRBJ1-2; CDR3 protein: ASSSPGHSGGYT
V gene: TRBV5-1; J gene: TRBJ2-1; CDR3 protein: ASSLAITSGHNEQF
V gene: TRBV19; J gene: TRBJ2-1; CDR3 protein: AVGWGGESDEQF
V gene: TRBV9; J gene: TRBJ2-2; CDR3 protein: ASSPRTSVAGELF
V gene: TRBV28; J gene: TRBJ2-7; CDR3 protein: ASSLRGTRYEQY
V gene: TRBV18; J gene: TRBJ1-1; CDR3 protein: ASSPVRETEAF
V gene: TRBV9; J gene: TRBJ2-2; CDR3 protein: ASSSMDTTGELF
V gene: TRBV2; J gene: TRBJ2-1; CDR3 protein: ASSVSGSNEQF
V gene: TRBV28; J gene: TRBJ1-2; CDR3 protein: ASNPPPGQSNYGYT
V gene: TRBV11-2; J gene: TRBJ1-1; CDR3 protein: ASSLGAGDTEAF
V gene: TRBV15; J gene: TRBJ2-3; CDR3 protein: ATSRDPAGTDTQY
V gene: TRBV28; J gene: TRBJ2-7; CDR3 protein: ASSHQGKRADYEQY
V gene: TRBV7-9; J gene: TRBJ2-1; CDR3 protein: ASSLQGQGINEQF
V gene: TRBV19; J gene: TRBJ2-1; CDR3 protein: ASSSSGGAPVNNEQF
V gene: TRBV7-2; J gene: TRBJ2-5; CDR3 protein: ASSLGAGAQETQY
V gene: TRBV25-1; J gene: TRBJ1-3; CDR3 protein: ASRGARGHSGNTIY
V gene: TRBV5-6; J gene: TRBJ1-1; CDR3 protein: ASRRGGNTEAF
V gene: TRBV27; J gene: TRBJ2-7; CDR3 protein: ASRPLVITDEQY
V gene: TRBV19; J gene: TRBJ2-6; CDR3 protein: ASRKGGRSTTSGANVLT
V gene: TRBV5-1; J gene: TRBJ2-1; CDR3 protein: ASSSGTDSYNEQF
V gene: TRBV7-9; J gene: TRBJ2-1; CDR3 protein: ASSLTGARGYNEQF
V gene: TRBV28; J gene: TRBJ2-2; CDR3 protein: ASRRAGSGELF
V gene: TRBV19; J gene: TRBJ2-2; CDR3 protein: ASSIAGNTGELF
V gene: TRBV6-5; J gene: TRBJ2-1; CDR3 protein: ASSYSSKGDEQF
V gene: TRBV18; J gene: TRBJ2-1; CDR3 protein: ASSPSSGRDNEQF
V gene: TRBV18; J gene: TRBJ1-2; CDR3 protein: ASSPTGGDYYGYT
V gene: TRBV7-9; J gene: TRBJ1-4; CDR3 protein: ASSEGATNEKLF
V gene: TRBV4-1; J gene: TRBJ2-1; CDR3 protein: ASSQSGLGDSLQF
V gene: TRBV19; J gene: TRBJ1-1; CDR3 protein: ASSTQGGTEAF
V gene: TRBV30; J gene: TRBJ1-3; CDR3 protein: CIQEGNTIY
V gene: TRBV11-1; J gene: TRBJ2-1; CDR3 protein: ASSAQSGGSEQF